This T cell receptor (beta chain) originates from a study of cytomegalovirus exposure and HLA in healthy donors. The PCR employed 60 Vbeta primers together with 13 Jbeta primers. Libraries were prepared by immunoSEQ multiplex PCR; TCRdb keeps only in-frame clonotypes and omits some of them. The sample includes about 140,000 clones, more than 75% seen only once; the top ten take about 1.7%. This CDR3 is 17 amino acids long. Germline CDR1 and CDR2: SGHRS and YFSETQ. V gave up 6 bases and J gave up 8 bases; unmatched junction bases: 18. The sample was PBMCs. V is TRBV5-1 and J is TRBJ2-1; 9 positions agree with TRBD2. This receptor was obtained from a man aged 40-49 years in good health and CMV-seronegative. The CDR3 nucleotides read TGCGCCAGCAACCTCGGTAGACCGGGACTAGCCCCGTATGAGCAGTTCTTC. Its translation is CASNLGRPGLAPYEQFF.